This T cell receptor (beta chain) was observed in a study of blood T cell repertoires in COVID-19. Study-wide context: Acute and convalescent COVID-19 specimens originated in the United States, Italy and Spain. PBMCs, B-cell-depleted T cells, or T cells were the source of the cDNA or gDNA that made up the material.

Study processing details: Reference gene primer amplification gave nucleated cell count estimates. The assay was immunoSEQ multiplex PCR, and TCRdb's table has in-frame clones only and misses some. That table gives V, J and clone size, and the DNA gave D and trimming. The sample holds a few hundred thousand clones; around 90% are singletons and the top ten take 0.85% to 0.95%. The clonotype was recovered from a woman aged 40 to 50 who had recovered from COVID-19. The sample taken for sequencing was peripheral blood.

This CDR3 reads CASSIGTGSSNEQYF. The CDR3 DNA is TGTGCCAGCAGCATAGGGACAGGGAGTAGTAACGAGCAGTACTTC. This chain links TRBV5-5 with TRBJ2-7; 9 bases match TRBD1. The CDR3 has 15 residues. The V gene's germline CDR1 is SGHKS and CDR2 YYEKEE (reference sequence). The junction had 10 bases not matched to a gene; V was cut back by 4 bases and J by 5 bases.